The 20 T cell receptor beta chains given below trace back to one sample, sequenced in a study of cytomegalovirus exposure and HLA in healthy donors. In the PCR, 60 Vbeta and 13 Jbeta primers were used. Libraries were prepared by immunoSEQ multiplex PCR; TCRdb keeps only in-frame clonotypes and omits some of them. The sample lists roughly 150,000 clones; 60% to 75% were seen once. Sequencing used PBMCs. All receptors come from a human donor in good health.

J is TRBJ2-7 and V is TRBV5-4; 11 nucleotides agree with TRBD2. V trimming: 5 bases; J trimming: 2 bases; junction bases outside the gene matches: 6. Germline CDR1 reads SGHNT; CDR2 reads YYREEE (reference sequence). The CDR3 totals 15 residues. The CDR3 DNA reads as TGTGCCAGCAGTCCGGGGACTAGCGGTCCCTACGAGCAGTACTTC. Translation gives CASSPGTSGPYEQYF.

This clone was picked up a small number of times. The rearrangement uses TRBV10-3 and TRBJ2-1, with 8 positions matching TRBD1. Germline trimming cut 9 bases from V and 3 bases from J; bases unmatched to any gene: 4. The CDR3 runs to 13 residues. The germline V gene has CDR1 ENHRY and CDR2 SYGVKD. CDR3 in amino acids: CAITGGFYNEQFF. The CDR3, as DNA: TGTGCCATTACAGGGGGGTTCTACAATGAGCAGTTCTTC.

J is TRBJ2-7 and V is TRBV5-6, with 8 bases fitting TRBD2. The junction had 14 bases not matched to a gene; V was cut back by 4 bases and J by 2 bases. The CDR3 loop spans 17 amino acids. CDR1 is SGHDT, CDR2 YYEEEE, per germline. DNA for the CDR3: TGTGCCAGCAGCGTACCTCCAACTAGCGGAGGGACCTACGAGCAGTACTTC. Its protein is CASSVPPTSGGTYEQYF.

V and J are TRBV11-3 and TRBJ2-7, with 7 bases fitting TRBD1. The germline V gene encodes CDR1 SGHNT and CDR2 YENEEA. V dropped 5 bases and J dropped 0; count of bases not matched to a gene: 4. This CDR3 has 14 residues. This CDR3 is CASSKRDSSYEQYF. CDR3 DNA: TGTGCCAGCAGCAAACGGGACAGCTCCTACGAGCAGTACTTC. The whole variable domain, filled in from reference TRBV11-3 and TRBJ2-7, reads EAGVVQSPRYKIIEKKQPVAFWCNPISGHNTLYWYLQNLGQGPELLIRYENEEAVDDSQLPKDRFSAERLKGVDSTLKIQPAELGDSAVYLCASSKRDSSYEQYFGPGTRLTVT.

The chain recombines TRBV7-3 with TRBJ1-6; D gene ambiguous. CDR1 and CDR2 from the germline V gene are SGHTA and FQGTGA. Trimming removed 5 bases from V and 10 bases from J, with 12 bases in between. The CDR3 is made up of 13 amino acids. The CDR3 reads CASSITEGSPLHF. CDR3 in DNA: TGTGCCAGCAGCATCACGGAGGGATCACCCCTCCACTTT.

The chain links TRBV19 to TRBJ1-5; 8 bases match TRBD1. The CDR3 contains 16 residues. The J segment lost 2 bases and the V segment lost 5 bases, leaving 8 bases of the junction unmatched. From germline, CDR1 is LNHDA and CDR2 SQIVND (reference sequence). The CDR3, as DNA: TGTGCCAGTAGTCCTCGGTACAGGGGGGGCAATCAGCCCCAGCATTTT. It is translated as CASSPRYRGGNQPQHF.

The rearrangement uses TRBV4-1 and TRBJ2-1; D perhaps matches TRBD2 (6 bases). Germline values: CDR1 MGHRA, CDR2 YSYEKL. The CDR3 loop spans 15 amino acids. V lost 0 bases and J 7 bases, leaving 13 bases between the germline ends. CDR3 in DNA: TGCGCCAGCAGCCAAGATAGGGGTGGGGGGAATGAGCAGTTCTTC. The encoded protein is CASSQDRGGGNEQFF.

The chain recombines TRBV15 with TRBJ2-2; perhaps TRBD1 as D (8 bases). The CDR3 is 15 amino acids. Germline values: CDR1 LNHNV, CDR2 YYDKDF (reference sequence). With 9 bases removed from V and 7 bases from J, the gap between germline ends came to 21 bases. The CDR3 region is CATPTGDGRGGELFF. DNA of the CDR3: TGTGCCACTCCGACAGGGGATGGGAGGGGCGGGGAGCTGTTTTTT.

The V and J genes are TRBV4-1 and TRBJ2-7, with 9 bases fitting TRBD1. Trimming took 0 bases from V and 5 from J; bases not matched to a gene: 5. This CDR3 has 15 residues. CDR1 and CDR2 (germline): MGHRA, YSYEKL. CDR3 sequence reads: CASSQDRQGGNEQYF. The DNA of the CDR3 is TGCGCCAGCAGCCAAGATCGACAGGGGGGGAACGAGCAGTACTTC.

The chain joins TRBV15 to TRBJ1-2, with 10 nucleotides matching TRBD1. Germline loops: CDR1 LNHNV, CDR2 YYDKDF (reference sequence). The CDR3 contains 15 residues. With 5 bases clipped from V and 8 bases from J, the junction kept 11 bases outside the gene matches. The CDR3: CATSWNRQGARGYTF. CDR3 bases: TGTGCCACCAGCTGGAATAGACAGGGGGCGCGAGGCTACACCTTC. Filled out from reference TRBV15 and TRBJ1-2, the complete variable domain reads DAMVIQNPRYQVTQFGKPVTLSCSQTLNHNVMYWYQQKSSQAPKLLFHYYDKDFNNEADTPDNFQSRRPNTSFCFLDIRSPGLGDTAMYLCATSWNRQGARGYTFGSGTRLTVV.

This chain links TRBV29-1 with TRBJ1-1; TRBD1 might be the D (6 bases). The CDR3 consists of 12 residues. Germline V CDR1 and CDR2: SQVTM, ANQGSEA. V lost 4 bases to trimming and J lost 4 bases, with 10 bases between them. The DNA for the CDR3 is TGCAGCGTTGGGAACAGGGCCACTGAAGCTTTCTTT. This encodes CSVGNRATEAFF.

The CDR3 loop is CASSLRGLDTEAFF. The CDR3, as DNA: TGTGCCAGCAGCCTCAGGGGGCTTGACACTGAAGCTTTCTTT. The V and J genes are TRBV5-4 and TRBJ1-1; TRBD1 aligns across 8 bases. J lost 3 bases, V lost 4 bases, and 5 bases had no gene match. Germline CDR1 and CDR2: SGHNT and YYREEE (reference sequence). The CDR3 length is 14 residues.

The chain recombines TRBV18 with TRBJ2-7; 7 positions agree with TRBD2. Germline CDR1 reads KGHSH; CDR2 reads LQKENI. This CDR3 is built from 16 residues. V lost 4 bases to trimming and J lost 2 bases; unmatched junction nucleotides: 11. The CDR3 spells CASSLPRGGGAYEQYF. The DNA for the CDR3 is TGTGCCAGCTCACTCCCTAGGGGCGGGGGAGCCTACGAGCAGTACTTC.

V usage is TRBV11-2 and J usage is TRBJ1-1, with D possibly being TRBD1 (6 bases). The CDR3 consists of 17 residues. Between the trimmed V and J ends, which lost 4 bases and 1 base, there was a span of 19 bases. Germline V CDR1 and CDR2: SGHAT, FQNNGV. The CDR3 loop is CASSSGVPAETNTEAFF. The DNA of the CDR3 is TGTGCCAGCAGCTCAGGGGTCCCAGCCGAAACGAACACTGAAGCTTTCTTT.

V and J are TRBV7-3 and TRBJ2-7, with D possibly TRBD1 on 6 matching bases. This CDR3 is built from 17 residues. V shed 4 bases and J shed 0 bases, with 19 bases lying between them. The V gene's germline CDR1 is SGHTA and CDR2 FQGTGA. The CDR3 here is CASSSYTPGHLSYEQYF. DNA of the CDR3: TGTGCCAGCAGCTCTTATACTCCGGGACACCTCTCCTACGAGCAGTACTTC.

The chain combines TRBV2 with TRBJ2-3; D remains ambiguous. Germline loops: CDR1 SNHLY, CDR2 FYNNEI. V shed 4 bases and J shed 4 bases, with 15 bases lying between them. This CDR3 region has 15 residues. CDR3 sequence: CASSGSFGGADTQYF. CDR3 coding DNA: TGTGCCAGCAGTGGGAGTTTCGGCGGTGCAGATACGCAGTATTTT.

The CDR3 spells CASSIGPPLAGRTGELFF. The DNA of the CDR3 is TGTGCCAGTAGTATAGGCCCCCCGCTAGCGGGAAGGACCGGGGAGCTGTTTTTT. J is TRBJ2-2 and V is TRBV19; TRBD2 matches at 9 bases. The CDR3 has 18 residues. After removal of 1 base from V and 5 bases from J, the junction contained 11 bases not matched to a gene. Germline V CDR1 and CDR2: LNHDA, SQIVND (reference sequence).

The rearrangement uses TRBV7-2 and TRBJ2-1, with 7 nucleotides matching TRBD2. The CDR3 loop spans 17 amino acids. Germline trimming cut 5 bases from V and 2 bases from J; bases unmatched to any gene: 12. In germline, CDR1 is SGHTA, CDR2 FQGNSA. As DNA, the CDR3 is TGTGCCAGCAGCCCGAGCGGTAGCGGGCCCCCCTACAATGAGCAGTTCTTC. It yields the protein CASSPSGSGPPYNEQFF. The full variable domain, with the rest looked up from reference TRBV7-2 and TRBJ2-1, is GAGVSQSPSNKVTEKGKDVELRCDPISGHTALYWYRQSLGQGLEFLIYFQGNSAPDKSGLPSDRFSAERTGGSVSTLTIQRTQQEDSAVYLCASSPSGSGPPYNEQFFGPGTRLTVL.

As DNA, the CDR3 is TGTGCCAGCAGAGCTGGTAACAGGGGCTTGGAGACCCAGTACTTC. It yields the protein CASRAGNRGLETQYF. The V and J genes are TRBV5-4 and TRBJ2-5; the match to TRBD1 covers 7 bases. Germline values: CDR1 SGHNT, CDR2 YYREEE (reference sequence). V lost 5 bases to trimming and J lost 5 bases; unmatched junction nucleotides: 12. There are 15 residues in the CDR3. The variable domain in full, completed from reference TRBV5-4 and TRBJ2-5, reads ETGVTQSPTHLIKTRGQQVTLRCSSQSGHNTVSWYQQALGQGPQFIFQYYREEENGRGNFPPRFSGLQFPNYSSELNVNALELDDSALYLCASRAGNRGLETQYFGPGTRLLVL.

The V call is TRBV7-9, the J call TRBJ2-5, with TRBD1 matching over 12 bases. The trim removed 5 bases at V and 6 bases at J, leaving 7 bases unmatched. The CDR3 is 15 amino acids. CDR1 SEHNR and CDR2 FQNEAQ come from the germline V gene (reference sequence). CDR3: CASSTGTGGAKTQYF. The CDR3 DNA reads TGTGCCAGCAGCACCGGGACAGGGGGCGCGAAGACCCAGTACTTC.